What follows are 20 T cell receptor beta chains derived from one specimen sequenced in a study of blood T cells in healthy people across ages. Through a sample-barcoded 5' primer and a J-beta primer mix, a second PCR was run for roughly 6 to 11 cycles. TCRdb re-derived calls from the 5' RACE reads in MiXCR, one entry per CDR3 protein. This table has some 700,000 distinct CDR3 sequences, about 20% appearing once. The specimen sequenced was blood. The receptors derive from a man between 70 and 80 years old in good health.

The chain links TRBV19 to TRBJ1-2; tentatively, D is TRBD1 (5 bases). The CDR3 runs to 12 residues. Germline CDR1 and CDR2: LNHDA and SQIVND (reference sequence). V was cut by 11 bases and J by 4 bases, with 14 bases left in between. The CDR3 is CAVRGLGYGYTF. The CDR3 coding sequence is TGTGCCGTGCGGGGACTGGGCTATGGCTACACCTTC.

This clonotype was counted a single time. This rearrangement joins TRBV28 to TRBJ1-6; no definite D call. V lost 1 base to trimming and J lost 10 bases, with 8 bases between them. The CDR3 is made up of 13 amino acids. CDR1 and CDR2 (germline): MDHEN, SYDVKM. CDR3 sequence: CASSLFGNSPLHF. DNA for the CDR3: TGTGCCAGCAGTTTATTTGGTAACTCACCCCTCCACTTT.

This clonotype showed up just a few times. The chain couples TRBV28 to TRBJ2-1; D is uncertain. The last part of the DNA fits TRBJ2-5 better; the J call may be wrong. CDR3 length equals 15 residues. The germline V gene encodes CDR1 MDHEN and CDR2 SYDVKM. CDR3 nucleotide sequence: TGTGCCAGCAGTTTTTCCCCTAGTCCACGGTGGGGCCAGTACTTC. This codes for CASSFSPSPRWGQYF.

This clonotype is a singleton in its sample. The chain links TRBV19 to TRBJ2-7, with 9 bases matching TRBD2. The V segment lost 4 bases and the J segment 2 bases; nucleotides outside the gene matches: 6. The CDR3 consists of 15 residues. Germline V gives CDR1 LNHDA, CDR2 SQIVND (reference sequence). The CDR3 coding sequence is TGTGCCAGTAGTAGGAGCGGGGGGCCCACCTACGAGCAGTACTTC. It codes for CASSRSGGPTYEQYF.

This clonotype was picked up a small number of times. The V gene is TRBV2, the J gene TRBJ2-2, with D possibly being TRBD1 (6 bases). The V gene's germline CDR1 is SNHLY and CDR2 FYNNEI. The CDR3 is made up of 14 amino acids. V was clipped by 9 bases and J by 4 bases, with 15 bases between them. CDR3 in DNA: TGTGCCAGTAAGGGGCAGGGGACCACCGGGGAGCTGTTTTTT. The encoded protein is CASKGQGTTGELFF.

V is TRBV5-1 and J is TRBJ2-5; 7 bases map to TRBD2. Germline loops: CDR1 SGHRS, CDR2 YFSETQ. There are 16 residues in the CDR3. After removal of 1 base from V and 0 bases from J, the junction contained 6 bases not matched to a gene. The CDR3 spells CASSLMTSTYQETQYF. CDR3 nucleotides: TGCGCCAGCAGCTTGATGACTAGCACCTACCAAGAGACCCAGTACTTC. The full variable domain, rest sourced from reference TRBV5-1 and TRBJ2-5, is KAGVTQTPRYLIKTRGQQVTLSCSPISGHRSVSWYQQTPGQGLQFLFEYFSETQRNKGNFPGRFSGRQFSNSRSEMNVSTLELGDSALYLCASSLMTSTYQETQYFGPGTRLLVL.

This chain connects TRBV10-2 to TRBJ1-4; D is uncertain. The CDR3 is 17 amino acids. With 5 bases removed from V and 0 bases from J, the gap between germline ends came to 16 bases. Germline lookup yields CDR1 WSHSY and CDR2 SAAADI. The CDR3 is CASSPDSGVATNEKLFF. CDR3 nucleotides: TGCGCCAGCAGTCCCGACTCGGGAGTTGCAACTAATGAAAAACTGTTTTTT.

In this sample, this clonotype turned up a few times. V is TRBV5-1 and J is TRBJ1-5, with TRBD1 matching over 7 bases. Germline CDR1 and CDR2: SGHRS and YFSETQ. This CDR3 spans 16 amino acids. With V trimmed by 5 bases and J by 6 bases, 14 bases remained unmatched. CDR3 coding DNA: TGCGCCAGCAGTCGCACCGGGACAGAGTACAGTCAGCCCCAGCATTTT. Protein product: CASSRTGTEYSQPQHF.

The V and J genes are TRBV2 and TRBJ2-2; D gene unclear. Trimming took off 3 bases at V and 0 bases at J, with 8 bases between the two ends. The CDR3 is 15 residues long. CDR1 is SNHLY, CDR2 FYNNEI, per germline. This chain's CDR3 is CASSDQSSNTGELFF. The CDR3 region has the DNA TGTGCCAGCAGTGATCAATCCTCGAACACCGGGGAGCTGTTTTTT.

This clonotype came up a few times. The chain joins TRBV5-1 to TRBJ1-4; 7 positions match TRBD1. After removal of 5 bases from V and 5 bases from J, the junction contained 9 bases not matched to a gene. The CDR3 runs to 15 residues. Germline CDR1 reads SGHRS; CDR2 reads YFSETQ. CDR3 DNA: TGCGCCAGCAGACAACAACAGGGGAACAATGAAAAACTGTTTTTT. Encoded protein: CASRQQQGNNEKLFF.

V usage is TRBV19 and J usage is TRBJ2-3, with 10 bases fitting TRBD1. Germline V gene lookup returns CDR1 LNHDA and CDR2 SQIVND (reference sequence). Germline trimming cut 4 bases from V and 3 bases from J; bases unmatched to any gene: 4. The length of the CDR3 is 15 residues. The CDR3 sequence: CASSRDRGWTDTQYF. CDR3 DNA sequence: TGTGCCAGTAGTAGGGACAGGGGATGGACAGATACGCAGTATTTT. The full variable domain, in which reference TRBV19 and TRBJ2-3 provide the parts outside the CDR3, is DGGITQSPKYLFRKEGQNVTLSCEQNLNHDAMYWYRQDPGQGLRLIYYSQIVNDFQKGDIAEGYSVSREKKESFPLTVTSAQKNPTAFYLCASSRDRGWTDTQYFGPGTRLTVL.

This clonotype was observed a few times. The genes are TRBV12-3 or TRBV12-4 and TRBJ1-2; weak D call: TRBD1 (5 bases). The CDR3 sequence is 12 residues long. V lost 2 bases and J lost 8, with 9 bases in between. CDR3 nucleotides: TGTGCCAGCAGTTTAAACAGGCACGGCTACACCTTC. Its protein product is CASSLNRHGYTF.

This chain connects TRBV27 to TRBJ1-2; D is perhaps TRBD1 (5 bases). The CDR3 is made up of 14 amino acids. Trimming removed 6 bases from V and 0 bases from J, with 11 bases in between. From germline, CDR1 is MNHEY and CDR2 SMNVEV (reference sequence). CDR3 in amino acids: CASRPTQANYGYTF. For the CDR3, the DNA is TGTGCCAGCAGACCAACACAGGCTAACTATGGCTACACCTTC.

This clonotype occurred a few times. DNA for the CDR3: TGCGCCAGCAGCTTGGGGGGATTCGGGGACTATGGCTACACCTTC. Its protein product is CASSLGGFGDYGYTF. The chain couples TRBV5-1 to TRBJ1-2, with unresolved D. The CDR3 has 15 residues. Per germline, CDR1 SGHRS and CDR2 YFSETQ. Trimming removed 0 bases from V and 3 bases from J, with 12 bases in between.

The V gene is TRBV5-1, the J gene TRBJ2-7, with D unclear. CDR3 length equals 14 residues. In germline, CDR1 is SGHRS, CDR2 YFSETQ. With 0 bases removed from V and 0 bases from J, the gap between germline ends came to 7 bases. The CDR3 region has the DNA TGCGCCAGCAGCTTGGCGAGCGACTCCTACGAGCAGTACTTC. It encodes CASSLASDSYEQYF.

This clonotype showed up many times. The genes are TRBV29-1 and TRBJ1-2, with no clear D. Between the trimmed V and J ends, which lost 7 bases and 7 bases, there was a span of 19 bases. Germline V gives CDR1 SQVTM, CDR2 ANQGSEA. The CDR3 covers 13 residues. The CDR3 spells CSAAPTVGGGYTF. The CDR3 DNA sequence: TGCAGCGCCGCCCCCACAGTCGGAGGTGGCTACACCTTC. The full variable domain, with the rest looked up from reference TRBV29-1 and TRBJ1-2, is SAVISQKPSRDICQRGTSLTIQCQVDSQVTMMFWYRQQPGQSLTLIATANQGSEATYESGFVIDKFPISRPNLTFSTLTVSNMSPEDSSIYLCSAAPTVGGGYTFGSGTRLTVV.

The V call is TRBV7-9, the J call TRBJ2-7, with unresolved D. V was clipped by 2 bases and J by 0 bases, with 11 bases between them. The V gene's germline CDR1 is SEHNR and CDR2 FQNEAQ (reference sequence). The CDR3 contains 15 residues. The CDR3: CASSLLSGSSYEQYF. In nucleotides, the CDR3 is TGTGCCAGCAGCTTATTGTCAGGCAGCTCCTACGAGCAGTACTTC. The variable domain in full, completed from reference TRBV7-9 and TRBJ2-7, reads DTGVSQNPRHKITKRGQNVTFRCDPISEHNRLYWYRQTLGQGPEFLTYFQNEAQLEKSRLLSDRFSAERPKGSFSTLEIQRTEQGDSAMYLCASSLLSGSSYEQYFGPGTRLTVT.

This clonotype has only a few counts. CDR3 residues: CASSIKGSPNTEAFF. Written as DNA, the CDR3 is TGTGCCAGTAGTATTAAAGGGTCGCCGAACACTGAAGCTTTCTTT. The chain joins TRBV19 to TRBJ1-1; D gene ambiguous. V was cut by 3 bases and J by 1 base, with 12 bases left in between. The germline gives CDR1 LNHDA, CDR2 SQIVND (reference sequence). CDR3 length: 15 amino acids.

The rearrangement links TRBV20-1 to TRBJ2-5; D is possibly TRBD2 (5 bases). The better agreement between TRBJ2-1 and the DNA end casts doubt on the J call. The CDR3 totals 11 residues. CDR1 is DFQATT, CDR2 SNEGSKA, per germline (reference sequence). CDR3 bases: TGCAGTGCTAGTTTGGACTTGAAGCAGTTCTTC. It encodes CSASLDLKQFF.

The chain couples TRBV12-3 or TRBV12-4 to TRBJ1-4; possible D gene TRBD1, 5 bases. CDR3 length: 13 amino acids. Trimming shortened V by 5 bases and J by 4 bases, and 8 bases separated the two germline ends. CDR3 residues: CASSTQGNEKLFF. CDR3 nucleotide sequence: TGTGCCAGCAGTACCCAGGGTAATGAAAAACTGTTTTTT.